The subject of this entry is one T cell receptor (beta chain). The sample comes from a study of CD8 T cells in Susac syndrome. The ends were cut back, 6 bases at V and 8 bases at J, with 8 bases in the middle. The CDR3 covers 11 residues. Germline assignment: CDR1 LGHDT and CDR2 YNNKEL (reference sequence). High-throughput TCR beta sequencing covered peripheral CD8+ and CD4+ T cells. In the multiple sclerosis control group, patients were treatment-naive and had stable or active relapsing-remitting disease. Negative isolation was used for CD8+ and CD4+ T cells, and FACS enrichment was applied to TEMRA cells. Random hexamers were used to reverse transcribe the RNA input (about 0.5 to 1 ug). TCR beta CDR3 was amplified by immunoSEQ multiplex PCR. This amplification extended across 54 Vbeta and 13 Jbeta segments. Each CDR3 protein gets one entry after TCRdb re-called the immunoSEQ multiplex PCR reads with MiXCR. The table records over 150,000 distinct CDR3 sequences, roughly 96% of them present only once.

This receptor was obtained from a human donor with multiple sclerosis. Sequences were obtained from CD4+ T cells from PBMCs. The gene calls are TRBV3-1 and TRBJ2-1; D remains unclear. The CDR3 reads CASSYIYEQFF. The DNA for the CDR3 is TGTGCCAGCAGTTATATCTATGAGCAGTTCTTC.